These 20 T cell receptor beta chains were sequenced from one sample in a study of human T cells and chemical hapten exposure (dated by TCRdb to the early 2020s). Total RNA was extracted from unfractionated whole blood that had been collected in Tempus Blood RNA tubes. Libraries were prepared through 5' RACE. Data came from an Illumina MiSeq. The public reads were run again by TCRdb, first through fastp at Q25 and then through MiXCR, and only productive beta chains were kept. Every entry covers one CDR3 protein and lists the most common genes and DNA from its rows. The sample table shows fewer than 150,000 distinct CDR3 sequences, and around 20% are seen once. The ten largest clonotypes hold around 2.7% of the sample. All receptors derive from a human donor in good health.

The chain couples TRBV28 to TRBJ1-2; 7 nucleotides line up with TRBD1. CDR3 length: 14 amino acids. Germline trimming cut 9 bases from V and 3 bases from J; bases unmatched to any gene: 10. Germline CDR1 reads MDHEN; CDR2 reads SYDVKM. The CDR3 nucleotides are TGTGCCAGACTCCTGACAGGGACCCACTATGGCTACACCTTC. As protein: CARLLTGTHYGYTF.

The J gene is TRBJ1-6, the V gene TRBV7-9; D uncertain. Germline CDR1 is SEHNR and CDR2 is FQNEAQ (reference sequence). Deletions cut 1 base from V and 2 bases from J, with 6 bases between. The CDR3 is 15 residues long. In DNA form, the CDR3 reads TGTGCCAGCAGCTTAGTTCCGGCCTATAATTCACCCCTCCACTTT. It is translated as CASSLVPAYNSPLHF.

V usage is TRBV10-3 and J usage is TRBJ2-5, with D perhaps TRBD2 (5 bases). This CDR3 has 14 residues. CDR1 is ENHRY and CDR2 is SYGVKD in the germline V gene. The V end was cut by 3 bases, the J end by 1 base, with 9 bases between. The CDR3 region is CAISDGGFQETQYF. In DNA form, the CDR3 reads TGTGCCATCAGTGACGGAGGCTTCCAAGAGACCCAGTACTTC.

The rearrangement uses TRBV29-1 and TRBJ2-1, with 7 bases aligning to TRBD2. Germline V gene lookup returns CDR1 SQVTM and CDR2 ANQGSEA. V dropped 8 bases and J dropped 15; count of bases not matched to a gene: 13. This CDR3 region has 11 residues. The CDR3 bases are TGCAGCCCCCTAGCGGACGAATGGCCGTTCTTC. It codes for CSPLADEWPFF.

On this clonotype itself: It may be a read error: a sequence one base away is much more abundant. This sequence joins TRBV6-5 and TRBJ1-1; TRBD1 aligns across 7 bases. The CDR3 totals 15 residues. The junction had 11 bases not matched to a gene; V was cut back by 7 bases and J by 3 bases. CDR1 and CDR2 from the germline V gene are MNHEY and SVGAGI. The CDR3 DNA sequence: TGTGCCAGCAAGAAGTTGCAGGGGGTGGACACTGAAGCTTTCTTT. It yields the protein CASKKLQGVDTEAFF.

The chain is built from TRBV20-1 and TRBJ1-6; TRBD1 aligns across 11 bases. Germline V gene sequence: CDR1 DFQATT, CDR2 SNEGSKA (reference sequence). V shed 1 base, J shed 9 bases, and the junction held 14 bases outside the gene matches. The CDR3 length is 18 residues. CDR3 residues: CSARARDRGNRASSPLHF. CDR3 nucleotides: TGCAGTGCTAGAGCCCGGGACAGGGGGAATCGGGCTAGTTCACCCCTCCACTTT.

Only a few counts were recorded for this clonotype. The chain is built from TRBV11-2 and TRBJ2-1; possibly TRBD2 for D (6 bases). From germline, CDR1 is SGHAT and CDR2 FQNNGV. The V end lost 5 bases, the J end lost 2 bases, and 22 bases lay between the germline ends. The CDR3 has 18 amino acids. The CDR3, as DNA: TGTGCCAGCAGCGATCGAGCAAGGAGGGCGTTGACCTACAATGAGCAGTTCTTC. It specifies CASSDRARRALTYNEQFF.

This clonotype has ten or more counts. V is TRBV5-1 and J is TRBJ2-3; the D gene is possibly TRBD2 (5 bases). The germline V gene has CDR1 SGHRS and CDR2 YFSETQ. Trimming cost V 1 base and J 0 bases, with 9 bases left between them. This CDR3 contains 15 residues. For the CDR3, the DNA is TGCGCCAGCAGCTTGAAGAGCGGTAGCACAGATACGCAGTATTTT. The encoded protein is CASSLKSGSTDTQYF.

This chain uses TRBV3-1 with TRBJ1-2; D remains ambiguous. V lost 0 bases and J 0 bases, leaving 5 bases between the germline ends. This CDR3 comprises 14 residues. Looked up from germline, CDR1 is LGHDT and CDR2 is YNNKEL (reference sequence). CDR3 residues: CASSQDGANYGYTF. In nucleotides, the CDR3 is TGTGCCAGCAGCCAAGATGGAGCTAACTATGGCTACACCTTC. The whole variable domain, filled in from reference TRBV3-1 and TRBJ1-2, reads DTAVSQTPKYLVTQMGNDKSIKCEQNLGHDTMYWYKQDSKKFLKIMFSYNNKELIINETVPNRFSPKSPDKAHLNLHINSLELGDSAVYFCASSQDGANYGYTFGSGTRLTVV.

The V call is TRBV9, the J call TRBJ2-1; 7 nucleotides align to TRBD2. The CDR3 length is 13 residues. V lost 4 bases to trimming and J lost 4 bases; unmatched junction nucleotides: 2. Germline CDR1 and CDR2: SGDLS and YYNGEE. The CDR3 DNA sequence: TGTGCCAGCAGCCGGGAGGATTACAATGAGCAGTTCTTC. This sequence encodes CASSREDYNEQFF.

This clonotype occurred a few times. CDR3 DNA sequence: TGTGCCAGCAGTTTCGGTGCGGGAGGGCCTGGAGAGACCCAGTACTTC. As protein: CASSFGAGGPGETQYF. J is TRBJ2-5 and V is TRBV28; TRBD2 agrees at 9 bases. CDR1 MDHEN and CDR2 SYDVKM come from the germline V gene. The CDR3 is 16 residues long. After removal of 3 bases from V and 4 bases from J, the junction contained 9 bases not matched to a gene.

This clonotype was recorded a few times. V gene TRBV12-3 or TRBV12-4 combines with J gene TRBJ1-5; a weak D match, TRBD1 (6 bases). The CDR3 has 14 amino acids. Trimming left V 6 bases short and J 1 base short, with 10 bases between. The DNA for the CDR3 is TGTGCCAGCAGAAATGACAGGAGCAATCAGCCCCAGCATTTT. This codes for CASRNDRSNQPQHF.

The chain couples TRBV28 to TRBJ2-1; D gene uncertain. With 5 bases removed from V and 0 bases from J, the gap between germline ends came to 8 bases. Germline CDR1 is MDHEN and CDR2 is SYDVKM. The CDR3 has 14 residues. For the CDR3, the DNA is TGTGCCAGCAGTCCGCCGGGCTCCTACAATGAGCAGTTCTTC. This translates into CASSPPGSYNEQFF.

The rearrangement uses TRBV5-8 and TRBJ1-3; unclear D gene. CDR3 size: 15 residues. CDR1 SGHTS and CDR2 YDEGEE come from the germline V gene. Trimming removed 0 bases from V and 0 bases from J, with 7 bases in between. In nucleotides, the CDR3 is TGTGCCAGCAGCTTGGTTCGGGGCTCTGGAAACACCATATATTTT. Its translation: CASSLVRGSGNTIYF.

The chain links TRBV28 to TRBJ2-4; D gene ambiguous. V lost 6 bases and J lost 1, with 19 bases in between. CDR3 length: 17 residues. CDR1 and CDR2 from the germline V gene are MDHEN and SYDVKM. CDR3 coding DNA: TGTGCCAGCAGCGAAACCCTACTCCGCCGGGCCAAAAACATTCAGTACTTC. This translates into CASSETLLRRAKNIQYF.

This clonotype was observed a few times. This chain links TRBV11-2 with TRBJ1-1; 9 positions match TRBD1. J was trimmed by 0 bases and V by 7 bases; bases with no gene match: 3. The CDR3 is 14 residues long. Germline CDR1 and CDR2: SGHAT and FQNNGV. The CDR3, as DNA: TGTGCCAGCACCGGGGACAGGGTGAACACTGAAGCTTTCTTT. This encodes CASTGDRVNTEAFF. The complete variable domain, with remaining parts taken from reference TRBV11-2 and TRBJ1-1, reads EAGVAQSPRYKIIEKRQSVAFWCNPISGHATLYWYQQILGQGPKLLIQFQNNGVVDDSQLPKDRFSAERLKGVDSTLKIQPAKLEDSAVYLCASTGDRVNTEAFFGQGTRLTVV.

J is TRBJ1-1 and V is TRBV18, with D possibly matching TRBD1 (5 bases). Germline assignment: CDR1 KGHSH and CDR2 LQKENI. V was trimmed by 0 bases and J by 0 bases, leaving 5 bases between them. This CDR3 is built from 14 residues. This CDR3 is CASSPPRVNTEAFF. The CDR3 DNA reads as TGTGCCAGCTCACCACCCAGGGTGAACACTGAAGCTTTCTTT. The full variable domain, rest sourced from reference TRBV18 and TRBJ1-1, is NAGVMQNPRHLVRRRGQEARLRCSPMKGHSHVYWYRQLPEEGLKFMVYLQKENIIDESGMPKERFSAEFPKEGPSILRIQQVVRGDSAAYFCASSPPRVNTEAFFGQGTRLTVV.

The chain carries TRBV18 and TRBJ2-7; D uncertain. The length of the CDR3 is 15 residues. Germline V gene sequence: CDR1 KGHSH, CDR2 LQKENI. V was pared by 3 bases and J by 1 base, with 13 bases between. The CDR3 is CASSPDRAGSYEQYF. The CDR3 DNA is TGTGCCAGCTCACCGGACCGAGCCGGGTCCTACGAGCAGTACTTC.

This sequence joins TRBV12-3 or TRBV12-4 and TRBJ2-7; TRBD1 or TRBD2 may be the D gene (6 bases each). V was clipped by 6 bases and J by 0 bases, with 15 bases between them. This CDR3 is 15 amino acids long. The CDR3 DNA is TGTGCCAGCAGATGGGGGGCGGCAGACTCCTACGAGCAGTACTTC. It translates to CASRWGAADSYEQYF.

The rearrangement uses TRBV2 and TRBJ2-5; 8 bases align to TRBD1. The germline V gene encodes CDR1 SNHLY and CDR2 FYNNEI. This CDR3 is built from 12 residues. Losses at the gene ends were 7 bases for V and 6 bases for J; bases not matched to a gene: 4. The CDR3 reads CASIGQGQTQYF. CDR3 bases: TGTGCCAGCATCGGACAGGGCCAGACCCAGTACTTC.